This entry lists 7 T cell receptor beta chains sequenced from one sample in a study of CXCR3-negative and CXCR3-positive naive CD8 T cells. UMI-labeled TRB cDNA libraries were prepared by 5' RACE. TCRdb reprocessed the 5' RACE reads, keeping one entry per CDR3 protein, no DNA. This repertoire comprises over 70,000 distinct CDR3 sequences; its ten largest clones make up about 1%. Sequencing input: naive CXCR3- CD8+ T cells from blood. The subset was: CD45RO-CCR7+CD27+CD95- naive CD8+ T cells lacking CXCR3 (TNR3-). These receptors all come from a human donor in good health. Some clones in this sample may be carry-over from other donors' samples.

The CDR3: CASSAQGYQETQYF. The chain carries TRBV28 and TRBJ2-5; with no DNA, the TCRdb D assignment of TRBD1 cannot be verified. The length of the CDR3 is 14 residues. CDR1 is MDHEN and CDR2 is SYDVKM in the germline V gene.

V usage is TRBV12-3 or TRBV12-4 and J usage is TRBJ2-6; TCRdb calls TRBD2, which cannot be checked without DNA. The CDR3 totals 17 residues. Here the CDR3 reads CASSGLAGGPGANVLTF.

The chain carries TRBV20-1 and TRBJ2-3; TCRdb designates TRBD2, a call that cannot be tested without DNA. The V gene's germline CDR1 is DFQATT and CDR2 SNEGSKA (reference sequence). The CDR3 length is 18 residues. The CDR3 reads CSARVVGLAGGKADTQYF.

The rearrangement links TRBV7-9 to TRBJ2-7. CDR1 is SEHNR and CDR2 is FQNEAQ in the germline V gene (reference sequence). The CDR3 runs to 12 residues. CDR3: CASSLLGYEQYF.

V is TRBV7-9 and J is TRBJ2-1. The CDR3 consists of 11 residues. Germline V gives CDR1 SEHNR, CDR2 FQNEAQ (reference sequence). The CDR3 protein is CASSLSSEQFF.

The chain carries TRBV29-1 and TRBJ2-7; TCRdb returns TRBD2, unconfirmable since there is no DNA. Germline CDR1 and CDR2: SQVTM and ANQGSEA. The CDR3 is 14 residues long. The CDR3 reads CSVGGEANTYEQCF.

The chain combines TRBV29-1 with TRBJ1-2; TCRdb lists TRBD1, though no DNA is available to test this call. The CDR3 length is 16 residues. The germline V gene has CDR1 SQVTM and CDR2 ANQGSEA. The CDR3: CSVETDYGEVNYGYTF.